The sequence of this T cell receptor (beta chain) was determined in a study of blood T cell repertoires in COVID-19. Study-level information: The study drew acute and convalescent COVID-19 samples from the United States, Italy and Spain. Sources were T cells, B-cell-depleted T cells, or PBMCs; the material itself was cDNA or gDNA.

Trimming took off 1 base at V and 4 bases at J, with 13 bases between the two ends. CDR1 and CDR2 (germline): SGHTA, FQGNSA. The CDR3 spans 15 residues. As processed by the authors: The assay estimated nucleated cells by amplifying reference gene primers. The protocol was immunoSEQ multiplex PCR, while the TCRdb copy is restricted to in-frame clones and leaves out a portion. That table gives V, J and clone size, and the DNA gave D and trimming. Here the sample spans some 200,000 clones, 85% to 90% being singletons. The sequence derives from a man in his forties with active or convalescent COVID-19. Material: peripheral blood. The chain joins TRBV7-2 to TRBJ1-1; no reliable D call. The CDR3 DNA sequence: TGTGCCAGCAGCTTAGTTGCGGGAGGAGGCACTGAAGCTTTCTTT. This gives the protein CASSLVAGGGTEAFF.